This T cell receptor (beta chain) was found in a study of T cell responses to AZD1222 COVID-19 vaccine (dated by TCRdb to the early 2020s). Background for the entire study: AZD1222 recipients given second doses at about 4 weeks or at about 12 weeks were pooled, since spike-specific TCR depth and breadth were not found to differ between the two schedules. TCR sequencing was performed for 230 to 250 trial participants, of whom about 200 were given two doses of AZD1222 and approximately 25 were given two doses of MenACWY control vaccine. Enrollment into the trials was organized by age into subgroups of 18-55, 56-69 and 70-plus years, and those subgroups contained approximately 150, 30 and 60 TCR-sequenced participants, respectively.

Points on this clone: Its antigen remains unidentified. There are no base qualities to consult, and no much larger clone falls within one base.

The CDR3 regions of human TCRbeta chains were analyzed by immunosequencing. The original methods were these. Repertoire TCRs were matched against a reference library of SARS-CoV-2-specific TCRs generated with the MIRA antigen-specificity platform. Breadth was defined as the fraction of unique TCRs that were SARS-CoV-2-associated. Depth was defined as the fraction of total T cells that were SARS-CoV-2-associated. Using the MIRA data, every spike-specific TCR was mapped to the spike region that the TCR reacted to and assigned to either a CD4 or a CD8 class. Log10-transformed breadth and depth values were compared by one-way ANOVA with Sidak's multiple comparisons tests. Imported from immuneACCESS, the table was reduced by TCRdb to in-frame sequences with V and J called. These copies leave out some clones; in studies compared against another copy, an unresolved V gene accounts for under half, and the cause of the remainder is not known. Clonal size and the V and J genes are those of that table, whereas D and trimming came from the DNA. The sample data list roughly 130,000 clones, and 75% to 90% of these were observed just once. Of the sample, roughly 1.6% is held by the ten largest clones.

What the authors observed across the whole study: Most participants were white British and females outnumbered males, and the authors suggested that clonal diversity may have been underestimated. Because no day 14 peak-response samples were available, the repertoires could be characterized only after the peak T cell response. Only six or seven AZD1222 recipients were SARS-CoV-2 seropositive at baseline, limiting conclusions about previously exposed vaccinees. In the small 56-69-year group, the increase in depth fell short of significance, most likely because of low power. Spike-specific TCR breadth and depth rose significantly after two AZD1222 doses compared with day 0 and with MenACWY recipients. The vaccine-associated CD4 TCRs covered the entire spike protein, and the dominant responses fell in regions 160-218 and 743-854. Reportedly, almost half of the unique spike-specific TCRs recognized epitopes lying outside the regions that are mutated in the B.1.351 and B.1.1.7 variants.

The meaning of the sample's time point label: baseline before first vaccination. Samples from vaccinated people were obtained from the UK trials COV001 and COV002, which included a single-blind randomized controlled phase 2/3 trial of AZD1222 (ChAdOx1 nCoV-19) in healthy adults. Trial participant PBMC samples were collected at day 0 and day 28 after the second dose for TCRbeta chain sequencing. This TCR derives from an adult in good health. Sequenced here: peripheral blood, sampled on day 0 of AZD1222 vaccination.

The sequenced DNA: TGTGCCTGGAGTGCTCAGGGGAGGGATGGCTACACCTTC. It translates as CAWSAQGRDGYTF. The V gene is TRBV30 and the J gene is TRBJ1-2; TRBD1 is possibly the D segment (6 matching bases). The CDR3 measures 13 amino acids from cysteine to phenylalanine. Only the CDR3 part of the read is kept: 39 bases, read in frame from the first base. CDR1 GTSNPN and CDR2 SVGIG are derived from the germline V gene (reference sequence). V was cut back by 1 base and J by 6 bases, leaving a gap of 12 bases between them. The reference TRBV30 and TRBJ1-2 proteins fill in what lies around the CDR3, so the full variable domain reads SQTIHQWPATLVQPVGSPLSLECTVEGTSNPNLYWYRQAAGRGLQLLFYSVGIGQISSEVPQNLSASRPQDRQFILSSKKLLLSDSGFYLCAWSAQGRDGYTFGSGTRLTVV.